This T cell receptor (beta chain) was recorded in a study of T cells in Graves' hyperthyroidism and ophthalmopathy. Study findings and constraints: In blood, most of the thyroid clonotypes expanded above 0.001 were also present. From stable hyperthyroidism, ophthalmopathy was separated by a 13 V-J model.

RNA transcripts provided the source from which TCR beta CDR3 regions were amplified. First-round RT-PCR with HTBI primers amplified the TCR CDR3 region. In TCRdb, the multiplex PCR reads were re-called with MiXCR into one record per CDR3 protein. There are some 150,000 distinct CDR3 sequences in the sample; approximately 20% occur only once, and about two thirds lies in the top ten. The germline gives CDR1 DFQATT, CDR2 SNEGSKA (reference sequence). The CDR3 loop spans 14 amino acids. V dropped 4 bases and J dropped 3; count of bases not matched to a gene: 5. This clonotype was counted between two and nine times. Its matching antigen is unknown. The blood sample predates any ophthalmopathy symptoms, coming from first hyperthyroidism diagnosis. The PBMCs were sourced from fresh peripheral blood (around 9.3 ml).

This receptor was taken from a woman between 50 and 59 years old with Graves' hyperthyroidism that later progressed to Graves' ophthalmopathy. V is TRBV20-1 and J is TRBJ1-5, with 8 positions matching TRBD1. The material sequenced was blood. This CDR3 reads CSAKTGVLNQPQHF. Written as DNA, the CDR3 is TGCAGTGCTAAGACAGGGGTTCTCAATCAGCCCCAGCATTTT.